These T cell receptor beta chains were read from a single sample in a study of cytomegalovirus exposure and HLA in healthy donors. Repertoires were generated with immunoSEQ multiplex PCR, while TCRdb's copy carries only in-frame clones and drops some. This table has roughly 200,000 clones, 81% appearing once. Material: PBMCs. The origin of the receptors is a woman under 40 in good health and CMV-seronegative. Both conserved end residues are part of each CDR3. The D gene is left open where the match is weak. Clone size, where shown, is once, few, many, or a class for clones that have expanded.

TRBD1,TRBJ2-7,.,TRBV6-5,TGTGCCAGCAGATTAGGGACAGCCTACGAGCAGTACTTC,CASRLGTAYEQYF
TRBD1,TRBJ1-1,.,TRBV5-1,TGCGCCAGCAGCTCAGGACAGGGTCCGAACACTGAAGCTTTCTTT,CASSSGQGPNTEAFF
TRBD2,TRBJ2-3,.,TRBV27,TGTGCCAGCAGTCCCCCTAGCGGGTCCACAGATACGCAGTATTTT,CASSPPSGSTDTQYF
TRBD1,TRBJ2-1,.,TRBV19,TGTGCCAGTAGTCTCAAACCACAGGGGTATGAGCAGTTCTTC,CASSLKPQGYEQFF
TRBD2,TRBJ2-2,.,TRBV9,TGTGCCAGCAGCGCTAGCGGGAGGGCCGACACCGGGGAGCTGTTTTTT,CASSASGRADTGELFF
.,TRBJ1-1,.,TRBV5-1,TGCGCCAGCAGCTTGGGACAGTTGGGGTCTGAAGCTTTCTTT,CASSLGQLGSEAFF
TRBD2,TRBJ2-7,.,TRBV5-1,TGCGCCAGCAGCCGCGCTAGCGGGATCAACGAGCAGTACTTC,CASSRASGINEQYF
.,TRBJ1-1,.,TRBV4-2,TGTGCCAGCAGCCGCGTGGGGACATCCGTCGAAGCTTTCTTT,CASSRVGTSVEAFF
.,TRBJ2-1,.,TRBV5-1,TGCGCCAGCAGCCCGGGGGTTACCTACAATGAGCAGTTCTTC,CASSPGVTYNEQFF
TRBD1,TRBJ2-7,.,TRBV6-5,TGTGCCAGCAGTCTCCACGCCAGGGGGATCTACGAGCAGTACTTC,CASSLHARGIYEQYF
.,TRBJ1-2,.,TRBV19,TGTGCCAGTAGTATCGGACACAAAGCTAACTATGGCTACACCTTC,CASSIGHKANYGYTF
TRBD1,TRBJ1-1,.,TRBV5-1,TGCGCCAGCAGCTCAAACAGGGGACCGAAGAACACTGAAGCTTTCTTT,CASSSNRGPKNTEAFF
.,TRBJ2-1,.,TRBV7-3,TGTGCCAGCAGCTTAGGGGCGCATGAGCAGTTCTTC,CASSLGAHEQFF
TRBD1,TRBJ2-5,.,TRBV7-9,TGTGCCAGCAGCCCCCCAACCCCGGTTGACAGGGGGCAAGAGACCCAGTACTTC,CASSPPTPVDRGQETQYF
.,TRBJ1-3,.,TRBV16,TGTGCCAGCAGCCAAGATACGTCGGGTTTCTCTGGAAACACCATATATTTT,CASSQDTSGFSGNTIYF
.,TRBJ2-7,few,TRBV4-1,TGCGCCAGCAGCCGGATCAACGACAGGCGCCACGAGCAGTACTTC,CASSRINDRRHEQYF
TRBD2,TRBJ2-1,.,TRBV27,TGTGCCAGCAGACGGGGGGGGGACAATGAGCAGTTCTTC,CASRRGGDNEQFF
.,TRBJ1-2,.,TRBV19,TGTGCCAGTAGTTTCGGGGGTCAGGTCTATGGCTACACCTTC,CASSFGGQVYGYTF
.,TRBJ2-1,.,TRBV7-3,TGTGCCAGCAGCCCCAGGGCGGGATCCTACAATGAGCAGTTCTTC,CASSPRAGSYNEQFF
.,TRBJ1-2,few,TRBV13,TGTGCCAGCAGCTTAGATACGAGTGGCTACACCTTC,CASSLDTSGYTF
.,TRBJ1-2,.,TRBV11-2,TGTGCCAGCAGCTTAGATCGAACGACTCCACGCAGCTCAGCTAACTATGGCTACACCTTC,CASSLDRTTPRSSANYGYTF
TRBD1,TRBJ1-1,.,TRBV7-8,TGTGCCAGCAGCTTATGGCGGGACAGGGCAACGAACACTGAAGCTTTCTTT,CASSLWRDRATNTEAFF
TRBD1,TRBJ1-2,once,TRBV7-2,TGTGCCAGCAGCTACTACAGGGGGGCTAACTATGGCTACACCTTC,CASSYYRGANYGYTF
.,TRBJ2-7,.,TRBV5-6,TGTGCCAGCAGCGGGAGGGGGAAACTACGCGAGCAGTACTTC,CASSGRGKLREQYF
TRBD2,TRBJ2-1,.,TRBV5-1,TGCGCCAGCAGCTTGACGACTAGCAACAATGAGCAGTTCTTC,CASSLTTSNNEQFF
TRBD1,TRBJ2-7,.,TRBV18,TGTGCCAGCTCACGACAGGGGGCGGAGGCCTACGAGCAGTACTTC,CASSRQGAEAYEQYF
.,TRBJ2-6,.,TRBV5-1,TGCGCCAGCAGCCTCTCTGGGGCCAACGTCCTGACTTTC,CASSLSGANVLTF
.,TRBJ1-1,.,TRBV2,TGTGCCAGCAGGACCTCGAACGAGGGGAACACTGAAGCTTTCTTT,CASRTSNEGNTEAFF
TRBD2,TRBJ2-3,few,TRBV6-5,TGTGCCAGCAGGAGCGGGGGTTCAGATACGCAGTATTTT,CASRSGGSDTQYF
.,TRBJ1-1,.,TRBV11-2,TGTGCCAGCAGCTTAGATCGACAGAGTGCTGAAGCTTTCTTT,CASSLDRQSAEAFF
.,TRBJ2-3,.,TRBV28,TGTGCCAGCACCATGGGGGGAGATACGCAGTATTTT,CASTMGGDTQYF
TRBD2,TRBJ2-7,.,TRBV6-5,TGTGCCAGCAGTGGGACTAGCGGTTACTACGAGCAGTACTTC,CASSGTSGYYEQYF
TRBD2,TRBJ2-2,.,TRBV15,TGTGCCACCAGCGCCCGTAGCGGGGGAGTCGGGGAGCTGTTTTTT,CATSARSGGVGELFF
TRBD1,TRBJ2-2,.,TRBV9,TGTGCCAGCAGCGTAGGCCCAGGGGGCGTAACCGGGGAGCTGTTTTTT,CASSVGPGGVTGELFF
.,TRBJ2-3,.,TRBV6-1,TGTGCCAGCAGTGGGAGGATTAAGGTGGCCGTTCCCACAGATACGCAGTATTTT,CASSGRIKVAVPTDTQYF
.,TRBJ2-1,.,TRBV6-5,TGTGCCAGCAGTTACGAAGGGACATGGGGAAATGAGCAGTTCTTC,CASSYEGTWGNEQFF
TRBD1,TRBJ2-1,.,TRBV5-1,TGCGCCAGCAGCGCGGGCGGGACAGGTTTGTATGAGCAGTTCTTC,CASSAGGTGLYEQFF
.,TRBJ1-2,.,TRBV5-1,TGCGCCAGCAGCTTGATCGGACAGACTTTCTATGGCTACACCTTC,CASSLIGQTFYGYTF
.,TRBJ1-4,.,TRBV4-1,TGCGCCAGCAGCCAAGATCCCCGTCCCCGGGAAAAACTGTTTTTT,CASSQDPRPREKLFF
TRBD2,TRBJ2-7,.,TRBV6-1,TGTGCCAGCAGTCCTAGCGGGTACGAGCAGTACTTC,CASSPSGYEQYF
.,TRBJ1-1,.,TRBV6-1,TGTGCCAGCAGTGAGGGCCGTGAAGCTTTCTTT,CASSEGREAFF
.,TRBJ2-1,once,TRBV30,TGTGCCTGGAAACGGGGGAGCTACAATGAGCAGTTCTTC,CAWKRGSYNEQFF
.,TRBJ1-2,.,TRBV28,TGTGCCAGCAGCCCGGACATTATTAACTATGGCTACACCTTC,CASSPDIINYGYTF
TRBD1,TRBJ1-2,once,TRBV30,TGTGCCTGGACTCAGGGGGATAACTATGGCTACACCTTC,CAWTQGDNYGYTF
TRBD1,TRBJ1-4,.,TRBV6-5,TGTGCCAGCAGCCCGTTGGGACAGATTAATGAAAAACTGTTTTTT,CASSPLGQINEKLFF
TRBD1,TRBJ1-5,once,TRBV6-4,TGTGCCAGCAGCCCCACAGGGGCCCTTTCGCCCCAGCATTTT,CASSPTGALSPQHF
TRBD2,TRBJ2-1,.,TRBV30,TGTGCCTGGAGTGTAATTGGTCTAGCGGACCACAAGGAGCAGTTCTTC,CAWSVIGLADHKEQFF
.,TRBJ1-1,.,TRBV5-4,TGTGCCAGCAGCTTTCAGGGGCGGAACACTGAAGCTTTCTTT,CASSFQGRNTEAFF
TRBD1,TRBJ1-6,few,TRBV4-1,TGCGCCAGCAGCCAACGGGACAGGGTCCGGAATTCACCCCTCCACTTT,CASSQRDRVRNSPLHF
.,TRBJ2-2,.,TRBV5-1,TGCGCCACCTCAGTACCTGCGAACACCGGGGAGCTGTTTTTT,CATSVPANTGELFF